These T cell receptor beta chains were read from a single sample in a study of CD8 T cells in Susac syndrome. MiXCR, applied by TCRdb to the immunoSEQ multiplex PCR reads, yields one record per CDR3 protein. The sample lists about 200,000 distinct CDR3 sequences, over 85% occurring once. Sequenced input: CD4+ T cells from PBMCs. These receptors came from a human donor in good health. Both conserved end residues are part of each CDR3. A D gene is named only where the DNA matches it firmly. Clone size is not always given. Where it is, it says once, few, many or a class for expanded clones.

CDR3 DNA: TGTGCCAGCAGGGTTAAGGGTGATACGCAGTATTTT
CDR3 protein: CASRVKGDTQYF
clone size: -
J gene: TRBJ2-3
D gene: -
V gene: TRBV3-1

CDR3 DNA: TGTGCCAGCAGACGGGGGGGCGGGGGCCCCCAAGAGACCCAGTACTTC
CDR3 protein: CASRRGGGGPQETQYF
clone size: -
J gene: TRBJ2-5
D gene: TRBD2
V gene: TRBV7-2

CDR3 DNA: TGTGCCAGCAGTTATAGAGGGACAGGGGTTATGGAGACCCAGTACTTC
CDR3 protein: CASSYRGTGVMETQYF
clone size: -
J gene: TRBJ2-5
D gene: TRBD1
V gene: TRBV6-2/TRBV6-3

CDR3 DNA: TGTGCCAGCAGTGAACCGGGACAGCCCTACGAGCAGTACTTC
CDR3 protein: CASSEPGQPYEQYF
clone size: -
J gene: TRBJ2-7
D gene: TRBD1
V gene: TRBV14

CDR3 DNA: TGCAGTTCGACAGTAAACACTGAAGCTTTCTTT
CDR3 protein: CSSTVNTEAFF
clone size: -
J gene: TRBJ1-1
D gene: -
V gene: TRBV20-1

CDR3 DNA: TGCAGTGCCCGGGAGACAGGGGGCCGTCGGGAGCAGTACTTC
CDR3 protein: CSARETGGRREQYF
clone size: -
J gene: TRBJ2-7
D gene: TRBD1
V gene: TRBV20-1

CDR3 DNA: TGTGCCAGCAGTCCCCCCCTCGGCAGGGGGCGATCCTACGAGCAGTACTTC
CDR3 protein: CASSPPLGRGRSYEQYF
clone size: -
J gene: TRBJ2-7
D gene: TRBD1
V gene: TRBV12-3/TRBV12-4

CDR3 DNA: TGCAGTGCCATAGACACAGGGCGGTCTTATCAGCCCCAGCATTTT
CDR3 protein: CSAIDTGRSYQPQHF
clone size: -
J gene: TRBJ1-5
D gene: -
V gene: TRBV20-1

CDR3 DNA: TGTGCCAGCAGTCAACAGGGGCCCTATGGCTACACCTTC
CDR3 protein: CASSQQGPYGYTF
clone size: -
J gene: TRBJ1-2
D gene: TRBD1
V gene: TRBV12-3/TRBV12-4

CDR3 DNA: TGTGCCAGCTCACCCGGGACAAGGGGAGGCAATCAGCCCCAGCATTTT
CDR3 protein: CASSPGTRGGNQPQHF
clone size: once
J gene: TRBJ1-5
D gene: -
V gene: TRBV18

CDR3 DNA: TGCGCCAGCAGCTTGGGTCACAGGGTCGCTGAAGCTTTCTTT
CDR3 protein: CASSLGHRVAEAFF
clone size: -
J gene: TRBJ1-1
D gene: -
V gene: TRBV5-1

CDR3 DNA: TGCAGCGGCTGGCCGTATTTAAACAATGAGCAGTTCTTC
CDR3 protein: CSGWPYLNNEQFF
clone size: -
J gene: TRBJ2-1
D gene: -
V gene: TRBV29-1

CDR3 DNA: TGTGCCAGCAGTTTAGGGACAGGGCATCAGCCCCAGCATTTT
CDR3 protein: CASSLGTGHQPQHF
clone size: -
J gene: TRBJ1-5
D gene: TRBD1
V gene: TRBV12-3/TRBV12-4

CDR3 DNA: TGTGCCAGCAGGGTGGACGGCAGCGTCGGCTATGGCTACACCTTC
CDR3 protein: CASRVDGSVGYGYTF
clone size: once
J gene: TRBJ1-2
D gene: -
V gene: TRBV2

CDR3 DNA: TGTGCCAGCAGCCAAACCGGACAGAATGAGCAGTTCTTC
CDR3 protein: CASSQTGQNEQFF
clone size: -
J gene: TRBJ2-1
D gene: -
V gene: TRBV3-1

CDR3 DNA: TGTGCCAGCAGCTTAGATCTGCAGGGGGGGCCCCAGCATTTT
CDR3 protein: CASSLDLQGGPQHF
clone size: -
J gene: TRBJ1-5
D gene: TRBD1
V gene: TRBV11-2

CDR3 DNA: TGTGCTAGCAGTCTCTCCGGGACTGCCTCCTACAATGAGCAGTTCTTC
CDR3 protein: CASSLSGTASYNEQFF
clone size: -
J gene: TRBJ2-1
D gene: -
V gene: TRBV7-7

CDR3 DNA: TGCAGTGCTAGGACTAGCGGGAGGGCCGCGGGAGAGACCCAGTACTTC
CDR3 protein: CSARTSGRAAGETQYF
clone size: once
J gene: TRBJ2-5
D gene: TRBD2
V gene: TRBV20-1

CDR3 DNA: TGCGCCAGCAGCCGACAGGGATCGACCACAGATACGCAGTATTTT
CDR3 protein: CASSRQGSTTDTQYF
clone size: few
J gene: TRBJ2-3
D gene: TRBD1
V gene: TRBV4-1

CDR3 DNA: TGTGCCAGCAGCTCAGGGTTACAGCCCCAGCATTTT
CDR3 protein: CASSSGLQPQHF
clone size: -
J gene: TRBJ1-5
D gene: -
V gene: TRBV7-2

CDR3 DNA: TGCAGTGCCCCACCCTCCTCCTACAATGAGCAGTTCTTC
CDR3 protein: CSAPPSSYNEQFF
clone size: -
J gene: TRBJ2-1
D gene: -
V gene: TRBV20-1

CDR3 DNA: TGCGCCAGCAGCCAAGTGCGGGCTCCCGGGGGTGATACGCAGTATTTT
CDR3 protein: CASSQVRAPGGDTQYF
clone size: -
J gene: TRBJ2-3
D gene: -
V gene: TRBV4-3

CDR3 DNA: TGTGCCAGCAGTTTATCGGGGTGGACCGAAGCTTTCTTT
CDR3 protein: CASSLSGWTEAFF
clone size: -
J gene: TRBJ1-1
D gene: -
V gene: TRBV27

CDR3 DNA: TGTGCCAGCAGCCGTGACCCATTCCAAGAGACCCAGTACTTC
CDR3 protein: CASSRDPFQETQYF
clone size: -
J gene: TRBJ2-5
D gene: -
V gene: TRBV12-3/TRBV12-4

CDR3 DNA: TGTGCCAGTAGTACACTCGGAGGGTCCCACAATGAGCAGTTCTTC
CDR3 protein: CASSTLGGSHNEQFF
clone size: -
J gene: TRBJ2-1
D gene: -
V gene: TRBV19

CDR3 DNA: TGTGCCAGCAGCCATGGGACAGGGAAGGAATTCTTC
CDR3 protein: CASSHGTGKEFF
clone size: -
J gene: TRBJ2-1
D gene: TRBD1
V gene: TRBV14

CDR3 DNA: TGTGCCAGCAGCCGAGTGGCGCACGGGACAGCGGCTCATCAGCCCCAGCATTTT
CDR3 protein: CASSRVAHGTAAHQPQHF
clone size: -
J gene: TRBJ1-5
D gene: TRBD1
V gene: TRBV3-1

CDR3 DNA: TGTGCCAGCAGCCCGGGGACAGCTACTTTCTACGAGCAGTACTTC
CDR3 protein: CASSPGTATFYEQYF
clone size: -
J gene: TRBJ2-7
D gene: TRBD1
V gene: TRBV3-1

CDR3 DNA: TGTGCCACCAGTGGGACCCTGAACACCGGGGAGCTGTTTTTT
CDR3 protein: CATSGTLNTGELFF
clone size: -
J gene: TRBJ2-2
D gene: -
V gene: TRBV24-1

CDR3 DNA: TGTGCCAGTAGTATGGGGTCCCTCAATGAGCAGTTCTTC
CDR3 protein: CASSMGSLNEQFF
clone size: -
J gene: TRBJ2-1
D gene: -
V gene: TRBV19

CDR3 DNA: TGCGCCAGCAGCGCGGGGACTACGGTACTGATCAATGAGCAGTTCTTC
CDR3 protein: CASSAGTTVLINEQFF
clone size: -
J gene: TRBJ2-1
D gene: TRBD2
V gene: TRBV5-1

CDR3 DNA: TGCAGCGACGGGGGGAACACTGAAGCTTTCTTT
CDR3 protein: CSDGGNTEAFF
clone size: -
J gene: TRBJ1-1
D gene: -
V gene: TRBV29-1

CDR3 DNA: TGTGCCTGGACCCTCCAGGCGGAGACCCAGTACTTC
CDR3 protein: CAWTLQAETQYF
clone size: -
J gene: TRBJ2-5
D gene: -
V gene: TRBV30

CDR3 DNA: TGCAGTGCTAGAGATAGCGGGAGGAGCGGCGTCTACAATGAGCAGTTCTTC
CDR3 protein: CSARDSGRSGVYNEQFF
clone size: -
J gene: TRBJ2-1
D gene: TRBD2
V gene: TRBV20-1

CDR3 DNA: TGTGCCAGCAGCCAAGACCAGGGGTTTTACAAAGCTTTCTTT
CDR3 protein: CASSQDQGFYKAFF
clone size: -
J gene: TRBJ1-1
D gene: -
V gene: TRBV3-1

CDR3 DNA: TGTGCCAGCAGTGAAGGTCTTAGGGCCTCTGGGGCCAACGTCCTGACTTTC
CDR3 protein: CASSEGLRASGANVLTF
clone size: -
J gene: TRBJ2-6
D gene: -
V gene: TRBV6-1

CDR3 DNA: TGTGCCAGCAGCTTCGAGGGGGCTTACGAGCAGTACTTC
CDR3 protein: CASSFEGAYEQYF
clone size: -
J gene: TRBJ2-7
D gene: TRBD1
V gene: TRBV5-6

CDR3 DNA: TGTGCCAGCAGTTCCCCGGGACAGAATAGGGGCTACACCTTC
CDR3 protein: CASSSPGQNRGYTF
clone size: -
J gene: TRBJ1-2
D gene: TRBD1
V gene: TRBV6-5

CDR3 DNA: TGTGCCAGCAGCCAGGGGCAGGATTATGGCTACACCTTC
CDR3 protein: CASSQGQDYGYTF
clone size: -
J gene: TRBJ1-2
D gene: -
V gene: TRBV7-2

CDR3 DNA: TGCAGTGCTCCCCGAGGGGTTAACTATGGCTACACCTTC
CDR3 protein: CSAPRGVNYGYTF
clone size: -
J gene: TRBJ1-2
D gene: -
V gene: TRBV20-1

CDR3 DNA: TGTGCCAGCAGGCTGCCATTCAGGCTAGCGGGAATGGTAGATACGCAGTATTTT
CDR3 protein: CASRLPFRLAGMVDTQYF
clone size: -
J gene: TRBJ2-3
D gene: TRBD2
V gene: TRBV7-9

CDR3 DNA: TGCAGTGCTAGGTCTAGCGGGGGACCCTACGAGCAGTACTTC
CDR3 protein: CSARSSGGPYEQYF
clone size: -
J gene: TRBJ2-7
D gene: TRBD2
V gene: TRBV20-1

CDR3 DNA: TGTGCCAGCACCCCGACTAGCGGGATCGGTGAGCAGTTCTTC
CDR3 protein: CASTPTSGIGEQFF
clone size: -
J gene: TRBJ2-1
D gene: TRBD2
V gene: TRBV6-5

CDR3 DNA: TGTGCCAGCAGCTTCGAGGGACTTACCGCTTTCTTT
CDR3 protein: CASSFEGLTAFF
clone size: -
J gene: TRBJ1-1
D gene: -
V gene: TRBV7-2

CDR3 DNA: TGTGCCAGCAGCCTGGACAGGTCGGATTCACCCCTCCACTTT
CDR3 protein: CASSLDRSDSPLHF
clone size: -
J gene: TRBJ1-6
D gene: TRBD1
V gene: TRBV2

CDR3 DNA: TGCAGCGTTGACAGGAGGAGCTATGGCTACACCTTC
CDR3 protein: CSVDRRSYGYTF
clone size: -
J gene: TRBJ1-2
D gene: -
V gene: TRBV29-1

CDR3 DNA: TGTGCCAGCAGGCGGGAGGCAGGAGGGTACGAGCAGTACTTC
CDR3 protein: CASRREAGGYEQYF
clone size: -
J gene: TRBJ2-7
D gene: TRBD2
V gene: TRBV12-3/TRBV12-4

CDR3 DNA: TGCAGTGCTACCCCTCGAACTGCGGGACGCACCGGGGAGCTGTTTTTT
CDR3 protein: CSATPRTAGRTGELFF
clone size: -
J gene: TRBJ2-2
D gene: -
V gene: TRBV20-1

CDR3 DNA: TGCGCCAGCAGCGTGGGACAGGGGAGGACAGATACGCAGTATTTT
CDR3 protein: CASSVGQGRTDTQYF
clone size: -
J gene: TRBJ2-3
D gene: TRBD1
V gene: TRBV5-1

CDR3 DNA: TGCAGTGCTAGTTACTGGGGATATGAGAATCAGCCCCAGCATTTT
CDR3 protein: CSASYWGYENQPQHF
clone size: -
J gene: TRBJ1-5
D gene: -
V gene: TRBV20-1